The 26 T cell receptor beta chains below come from one sample, sequenced in a study of CD8 T cells in Susac syndrome. Reverse transcription of roughly 0.5 to 1 ug RNA was carried out with random hexamers. One entry per CDR3 protein, called by TCRdb with MiXCR from the immunoSEQ multiplex PCR reads. Seen here are about 200,000 distinct CDR3 sequences, roughly 95% observed once, and the top ten hold approximately 0.1%. Sequences were obtained from CD4+ T cells from PBMCs. The receptors here all came from a human donor in good health.

The gene calls are TRBV24-1 and TRBJ2-5, with D possibly being TRBD1 or TRBD2 (5 bases each). Germline CDR1 reads KGHDR; CDR2 reads SFDVKD. V lost 9 bases, J lost 0 bases, and 10 bases lay in between. The CDR3 has 13 amino acids. CDR3 nucleotide sequence: TGTGCCACCGGGAGCAGGGACCAAGAGACCCAGTACTTC. Residues: CATGSRDQETQYF.

The chain employs TRBV12-5 and TRBJ2-7, with a weak D call TRBD1 (6 bases). V dropped 1 base and J dropped 6 bases, with 13 bases sitting between them. The CDR3 is 14 residues long. Germline V gives CDR1 LGHNT, CDR2 FRNRAP. Written as DNA, the CDR3 is TGTGCTAGTGGTTTGGGGATTACAGGGAGCGAGCAGTACTTC. Protein product: CASGLGITGSEQYF.

J is TRBJ2-7 and V is TRBV12-5, with a possible D match to TRBD1 (5 bases). Looked up from germline, CDR1 is LGHNT and CDR2 is FRNRAP. This CDR3 has 12 amino acids. V was shortened by 5 bases and J by 3 bases, with 8 bases between the two germline ends. CDR3 nucleotide sequence: TGTGCTAGTGGTATCGACAGCTACGAGCAGTACTTC. It yields the protein CASGIDSYEQYF.

This chain uses TRBV20-1 with TRBJ2-7; 13 nucleotides line up with TRBD2. CDR3 size: 15 residues. CDR1 and CDR2 (germline): DFQATT, SNEGSKA (reference sequence). The V and J ends lost 6 bases and 3 bases, in that order; junction bases with no gene match: 8. CDR3 protein: CSATPGTSGIYEQYF. CDR3 sequence (DNA): TGCAGTGCAACTCCAGGGACTAGCGGGATCTACGAGCAGTACTTC.

The chain joins TRBV29-1 to TRBJ1-2; TRBD1 aligns across 9 bases. The V gene end was trimmed by 5 bases and the J gene end by 2 bases; junction bases not matched to a gene: 9. This CDR3 is built from 15 residues. Germline V lookup: CDR1 SQVTM, CDR2 ANQGSEA. CDR3 coding DNA: TGCAGCGTTCCGGGACAGGGATCTGGAAACTATGGCTACACCTTC. It codes for CSVPGQGSGNYGYTF.

The chain joins TRBV20-1 to TRBJ2-4; TRBD2 is a possible D gene (8 bases). The V gene lost 5 bases and the J gene lost 8 bases, with 16 bases spanning the gap. CDR1 and CDR2 from the germline V gene are DFQATT and SNEGSKA (reference sequence). The CDR3 contains 13 residues. CDR3 residues: CSARDRAGDIQYF. The CDR3 DNA sequence: TGCAGTGCTCGGGACAGAGCGGGAGACATTCAGTACTTC.

This clonotype has a handful of counts. The chain uses TRBV12-3 or TRBV12-4 and TRBJ1-2; TRBD1 agrees at 9 bases. V gave up 5 bases and J gave up 5 bases; unmatched junction bases: 9. The CDR3 sequence is 15 residues long. The CDR3 coding sequence is TGTGCCAGCAGTCCCACAGGGGGCAGTAGGTATGGCTACACCTTC. This encodes CASSPTGGSRYGYTF.

Remarks on this clonotype: An end of the junction differs from the germline gene, which may be a read error. This sequence joins TRBV29-1 and TRBJ1-1; D uncertain. CDR3 length: 11 residues. Germline loops: CDR1 SQVTM, CDR2 ANQGSEA. The CDR3 DNA follows: TGCAGCGTGACGGTGAACGCTGAAGCTTTCTTT. It yields the protein CSVTVNAEAFF.

The V gene is TRBV5-1, the J gene TRBJ2-1; D tentatively reads TRBD1 or TRBD2 (5 bases each). Germline assignment: CDR1 SGHRS and CDR2 YFSETQ. The CDR3 runs 13 residues. The V end was cut by 0 bases, the J end by 9 bases, with 10 bases between. The CDR3 region has the DNA TGCGCCAGCAGCTTGGTGGGGGAAGGTGAGCAGTTCTTC. It encodes CASSLVGEGEQFF.

This sequence joins TRBV5-1 and TRBJ1-5; 8 bases agree with TRBD1. The CDR3 is made up of 13 amino acids. With 4 bases clipped from V and 6 bases from J, the junction kept 3 bases outside the gene matches. Germline V gives CDR1 SGHRS, CDR2 YFSETQ. Here the CDR3 reads CASSRDRFQPQHF. CDR3 nucleotides: TGCGCCAGCAGCCGGGACAGGTTTCAGCCCCAGCATTTT.

This chain uses TRBV12-3 or TRBV12-4 with TRBJ2-1, with 7 bases aligning to TRBD1. The V segment lost 2 bases and the J segment 5 bases; nucleotides outside the gene matches: 3. This CDR3 is built from 14 residues. The CDR3 sequence is CASSLPQGNNEQFF. CDR3 nucleotides: TGTGCCAGCAGTTTACCACAGGGGAACAATGAGCAGTTCTTC.

This chain uses TRBV30 with TRBJ1-5; D remains unclear. Deletions cut 1 base from V and 2 bases from J, with 6 bases between. Per germline, CDR1 GTSNPN and CDR2 SVGIG (reference sequence). The CDR3 is made up of 13 amino acids. The CDR3 DNA reads as TGTGCCTGGAGTGGGGCCGGCAATCAGCCCCAGCATTTT. Its translation: CAWSGAGNQPQHF. The full variable domain, in which reference TRBV30 and TRBJ1-5 provide the parts outside the CDR3, is SQTIHQWPATLVQPVGSPLSLECTVEGTSNPNLYWYRQAAGRGLQLLFYSVGIGQISSEVPQNLSASRPQDRQFILSSKKLLLSDSGFYLCAWSGAGNQPQHFGDGTRLSIL.

The chain recombines TRBV9 with TRBJ2-5, with D possibly being TRBD2 (6 bases). Trimming stripped 2 bases from V and 4 bases from J, with 21 bases between. Germline V lookup: CDR1 SGDLS, CDR2 YYNGEE. This CDR3 spans 17 amino acids. The CDR3 here is CASSVDPSTRAGETQYF. For the CDR3, the DNA is TGTGCCAGCAGCGTCGACCCCTCGACTAGGGCGGGAGAGACCCAGTACTTC. The full variable domain, in which reference TRBV9 and TRBJ2-5 provide the parts outside the CDR3, is DSGVTQTPKHLITATGQRVTLRCSPRSGDLSVYWYQQSLDQGLQFLIQYYNGEERAKGNILERFSAQQFPDLHSELNLSSLELGDSALYFCASSVDPSTRAGETQYFGPGTRLLVL.

The chain couples TRBV7-9 to TRBJ1-5, with 7 bases that match TRBD1. The CDR3 has 16 amino acids. Germline-derived CDR1 and CDR2 are SEHNR and FQNEAQ (reference sequence). The trim removed 5 bases at V and 0 bases at J, leaving 7 bases unmatched. The DNA for the CDR3 is TGTGCCAGCAGCCCAAACGACAGGGCTAGCAATCAGCCCCAGCATTTT. Translated, it gives CASSPNDRASNQPQHF.

The chain uses TRBV3-1 and TRBJ1-1; D not resolved. Germline V CDR1 and CDR2: LGHDT, YNNKEL (reference sequence). V dropped 0 bases and J dropped 11 bases, with 16 bases sitting between them. CDR3 size: 14 residues. CDR3 nucleotides: TGTGCCAGCAGCCAAGAGGTGAAGTTCTTCGGGGCTTTCTTT. It translates to CASSQEVKFFGAFF.

V and J are TRBV28 and TRBJ2-7, with a tentative D call TRBD2 (6 bases). Trimming took 7 bases from V and 2 from J, leaving 12 bases between them. This CDR3 is 13 amino acids long. Germline CDR1 reads MDHEN; CDR2 reads SYDVKM. The CDR3 loop is CASTEGGTYEQYV. The CDR3 DNA reads TGTGCCAGCACGGAAGGCGGGACCTACGAGCAGTACGTC.

This clonotype appeared a single time. V and J are TRBV3-1 and TRBJ2-5, with 10 bases identical to TRBD1. V gave up 0 bases and J gave up 2 bases; unmatched junction bases: 3. The CDR3 sequence is 16 residues long. The germline V gene encodes CDR1 LGHDT and CDR2 YNNKEL (reference sequence). This CDR3 reads CASSQERTGGQETQYF. The CDR3 nucleotides are TGTGCCAGCAGCCAAGAAAGGACAGGGGGTCAAGAGACCCAGTACTTC.

This clonotype appeared a single time. The genes are TRBV29-1 and TRBJ1-2; 9 nucleotides align to TRBD1. Germline assignment: CDR1 SQVTM and CDR2 ANQGSEA. The CDR3 length is 13 residues. V was clipped by 5 bases and J by 3 bases; unmatched bases: 4. The CDR3 nucleotides are TGCAGCGTTAAACAGGGGGCACACTATGGCTACACCTTC. It yields the protein CSVKQGAHYGYTF.

Here the CDR3 DNA reads TGCAGTGCTAGAGTGGAGGGCTGGGACACTGAAGCTTTCTTT. Amino acid sequence: CSARVEGWDTEAFF. V gene TRBV20-1 combines with J gene TRBJ1-1, with D hard to call. The CDR3 spans 14 residues. V was trimmed by 1 base and J by 3 bases, leaving 12 bases between them. The germline V gene has CDR1 DFQATT and CDR2 SNEGSKA (reference sequence).

This clonotype was counted once. V and J are TRBV30 and TRBJ2-3; D remains unclear. Trimming stripped 3 bases from V and 0 bases from J, with 7 bases between. CDR1 is GTSNPN and CDR2 is SVGIG in the germline V gene (reference sequence). This CDR3 is 13 amino acids long. CDR3 DNA: TGTGCCTGGAGGGGCTTTAGCACAGATACGCAGTATTTT. This codes for CAWRGFSTDTQYF.

The V call is TRBV7-2, the J call TRBJ2-5; a possible D gene is TRBD2 (5 bases). CDR1 and CDR2 (germline): SGHTA, FQGNSA. There are 13 residues in the CDR3. Trimming pared 5 bases from V and 2 bases from J, leaving 9 bases between. The CDR3 nucleotides are TGTGCCAGCAGCAGAAGCGGTCAAGAGACCCAGTACTTC. It encodes CASSRSGQETQYF.

This chain joins TRBV30 and TRBJ2-5; D may match TRBD1 or TRBD2 (5 bases each). The germline CDR1 and CDR2 sequences are GTSNPN and SVGIG (reference sequence). This CDR3 spans 15 amino acids. Trimming cost V 2 bases and J 4 bases, with 17 bases left between them. The CDR3 sequence: CAWSSLGDQPETQYF. The DNA of the CDR3 is TGTGCCTGGAGTTCTCTCGGGGACCAACCAGAGACCCAGTACTTC.

In this sample, this clonotype turned up a few times. The chain joins TRBV28 to TRBJ1-1; D possibly corresponds to TRBD1 (6 bases). The CDR3 length is 12 residues. V was cut by 4 bases and J by 5 bases, with 8 bases left in between. The germline CDR1 and CDR2 sequences are MDHEN and SYDVKM. The CDR3 region has the DNA TGTGCCAGCAGTTCTCAGGGGACTGAAGCTTTCTTT. As protein: CASSSQGTEAFF.

This clonotype was observed a single time. The chain is built from TRBV25-1 and TRBJ1-4; D is undetermined. This CDR3 has 14 residues. V shed 8 bases and J shed 7 bases, with 17 bases lying between them. In germline, CDR1 is MGHDK, CDR2 SYGVNS. CDR3 sequence reads: CASQESRMGEKLFF. Here the CDR3 DNA reads TGTGCCAGCCAGGAATCGAGGATGGGTGAAAAACTGTTTTTT.

CDR3 amino acids: CASSRAYSNQPQHF. The DNA of the CDR3 is TGTGCCAGCAGCCGGGCCTATAGCAATCAGCCCCAGCATTTT. The rearrangement uses TRBV27 and TRBJ1-5; D not certain. The CDR3 totals 14 residues. Germline values: CDR1 MNHEY, CDR2 SMNVEV (reference sequence). V was cut by 6 bases and J by 0 bases, with 9 bases left in between.

This chain connects TRBV12-3 or TRBV12-4 to TRBJ2-5, with a weak D call TRBD2 (6 bases). The CDR3 totals 15 residues. V was trimmed by 6 bases and J by 6 bases, leaving 20 bases between them. CDR3 coding DNA: TGTGCCAGCAGAGCGGATAGCGGTGGGGCGAAGACCCAGTACTTC. Encoded protein: CASRADSGGAKTQYF.